This T cell receptor (beta chain) was found in a study of blood T cell repertoires in COVID-19. Libraries were prepared by immunoSEQ multiplex PCR; TCRdb keeps only in-frame clonotypes and omits some of them. The sample yields fewer than 350,000 clones, 81% seen once. Germline V gene lookup returns CDR1 LGHNT and CDR2 FRNRAP. Trimming took 1 base from V and 0 from J, leaving 12 bases between them. There are 16 residues in the CDR3. The V gene is TRBV12-5, the J gene TRBJ1-2; D perhaps matches TRBD1 (5 bases). The sequence came from an older woman with active or convalescent COVID-19. The sequencing sample was made of peripheral blood. The CDR3 spells CASGLGQTFSNYGYTF. CDR3 in DNA: TGTGCTAGTGGTTTGGGACAGACCTTCTCTAACTATGGCTACACCTTC.